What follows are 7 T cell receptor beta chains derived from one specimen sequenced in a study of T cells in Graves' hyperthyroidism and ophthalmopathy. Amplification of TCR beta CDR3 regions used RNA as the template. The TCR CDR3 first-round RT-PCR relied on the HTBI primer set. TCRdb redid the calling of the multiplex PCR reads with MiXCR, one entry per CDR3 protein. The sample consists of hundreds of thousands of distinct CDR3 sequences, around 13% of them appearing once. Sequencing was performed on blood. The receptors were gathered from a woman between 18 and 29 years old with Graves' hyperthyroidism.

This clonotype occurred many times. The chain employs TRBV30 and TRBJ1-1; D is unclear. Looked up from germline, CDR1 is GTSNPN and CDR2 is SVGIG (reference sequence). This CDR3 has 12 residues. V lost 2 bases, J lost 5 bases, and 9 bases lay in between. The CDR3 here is CAWSSVGTEAFF. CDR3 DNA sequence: TGTGCCTGGAGTAGTGTGGGAACTGAAGCTTTCTTT.

Here the CDR3 DNA reads TGTGCCAGCAGCTCCCTGGGGGGTCCCCGCTCTGGAAACACCATATATTTT. Translation gives CASSSLGGPRSGNTIYF. The V call is TRBV6-2 or TRBV6-3, the J call TRBJ1-3; weak D call: TRBD1 (5 bases). CDR3 size: 17 residues. V lost 6 bases to trimming and J lost 0 bases, with 18 bases between them. Germline CDR1 and CDR2: MNHEY and SVGEGT.

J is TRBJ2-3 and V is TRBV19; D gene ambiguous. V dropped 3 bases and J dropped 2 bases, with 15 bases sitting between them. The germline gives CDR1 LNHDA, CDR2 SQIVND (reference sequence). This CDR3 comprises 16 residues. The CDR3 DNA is TGTGCCAGTAGTATGAAGAGGCTTCCGTCCACAGATACGCAGTATTTT. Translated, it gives CASSMKRLPSTDTQYF.

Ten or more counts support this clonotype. The chain's CDR3 is CASSETGRTYEQYF. The CDR3 nucleotides read TGTGCCAGCTCAGAAACGGGACGGACCTACGAGCAGTACTTC. This sequence joins TRBV18 and TRBJ2-7; D possibly uses TRBD1 or TRBD2 (5 bases each). There are 14 residues in the CDR3. Germline CDR1 and CDR2: KGHSH and LQKENI. V lost 5 bases to trimming and J lost 2 bases, with 13 bases between them.

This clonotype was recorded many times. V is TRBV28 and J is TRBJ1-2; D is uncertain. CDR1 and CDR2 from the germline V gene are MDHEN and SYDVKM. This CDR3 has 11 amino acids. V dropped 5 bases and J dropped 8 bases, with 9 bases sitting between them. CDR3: CASSGRWGYTF. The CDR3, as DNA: TGTGCCAGCAGTGGACGGTGGGGCTACACCTTC.

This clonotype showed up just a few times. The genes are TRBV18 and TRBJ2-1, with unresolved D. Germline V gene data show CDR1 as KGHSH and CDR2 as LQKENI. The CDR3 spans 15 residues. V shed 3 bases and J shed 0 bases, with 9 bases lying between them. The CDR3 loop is CASSPVANSYNEQFF. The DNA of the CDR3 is TGTGCCAGCTCACCGGTAGCTAACTCCTACAATGAGCAGTTCTTC.

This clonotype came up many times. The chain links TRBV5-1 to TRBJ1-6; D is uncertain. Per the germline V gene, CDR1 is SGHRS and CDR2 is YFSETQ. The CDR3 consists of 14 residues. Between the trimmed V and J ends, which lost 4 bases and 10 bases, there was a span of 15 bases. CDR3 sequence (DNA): TGCGCCAGCAGCCCAGAAGCGTTCTCGTCACCCCTCCACTTT. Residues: CASSPEAFSSPLHF. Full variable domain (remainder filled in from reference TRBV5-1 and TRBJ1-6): KAGVTQTPRYLIKTRGQQVTLSCSPISGHRSVSWYQQTPGQGLQFLFEYFSETQRNKGNFPGRFSGRQFSNSRSEMNVSTLELGDSALYLCASSPEAFSSPLHFGNGTRLTVT.